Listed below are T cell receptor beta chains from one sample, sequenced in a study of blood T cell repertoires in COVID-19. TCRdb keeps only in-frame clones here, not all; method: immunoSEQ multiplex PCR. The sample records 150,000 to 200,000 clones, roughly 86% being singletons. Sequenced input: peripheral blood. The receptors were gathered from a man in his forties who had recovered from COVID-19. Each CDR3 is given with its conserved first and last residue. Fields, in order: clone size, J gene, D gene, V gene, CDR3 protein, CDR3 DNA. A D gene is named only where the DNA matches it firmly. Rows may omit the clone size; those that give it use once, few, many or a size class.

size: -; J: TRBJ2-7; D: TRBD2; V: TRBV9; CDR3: CASSVGGGSPYEQYF; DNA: TGTGCCAGCAGCGTAGGGGGGGGTTCTCCCTACGAGCAGTACTTC
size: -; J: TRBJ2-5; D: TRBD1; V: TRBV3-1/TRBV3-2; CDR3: CASSPRQGPETQYF; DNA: TGTGCCAGCAGCCCCAGACAGGGCCCAGAGACCCAGTACTTC
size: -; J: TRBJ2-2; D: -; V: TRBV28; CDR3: CASSLSLRTPLGELFF; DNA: TGTGCCAGCAGTTTATCCCTTAGGACTCCGCTCGGGGAGCTGTTTTTT
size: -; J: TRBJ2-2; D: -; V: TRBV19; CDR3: CASEDWRLNTGELFF; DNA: TGTGCCAGTGAAGACTGGAGACTCAACACCGGGGAGCTGTTTTTT
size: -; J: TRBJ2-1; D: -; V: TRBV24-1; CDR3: CATSAVIVNEQFF; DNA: TGTGCAACCAGTGCAGTAATCGTCAATGAGCAGTTCTTC
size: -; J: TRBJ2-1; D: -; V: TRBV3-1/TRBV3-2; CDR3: CASNNTTDNEQFF; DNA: TGTGCCAGCAACAATACAACCGACAATGAGCAGTTCTTC
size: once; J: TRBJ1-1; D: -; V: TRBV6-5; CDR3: CASSYWEGGTEAFF; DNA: TGTGCCAGCAGTTACTGGGAGGGAGGCACTGAAGCTTTCTTT
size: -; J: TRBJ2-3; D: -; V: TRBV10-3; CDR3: CAISELGLESSTDTQYF; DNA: TGTGCCATCAGTGAGTTGGGACTGGAATCTAGCACAGATACGCAGTATTTT
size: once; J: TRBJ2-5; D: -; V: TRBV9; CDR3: CASSVAIGGQETQYF; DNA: TGTGCCAGCAGCGTGGCTATAGGGGGCCAAGAGACCCAGTACTTC
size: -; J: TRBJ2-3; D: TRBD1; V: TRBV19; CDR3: CASSLRPGQSTDTQYF; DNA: TGTGCCAGTAGTCTCCGACCGGGACAGAGCACAGATACGCAGTATTTT
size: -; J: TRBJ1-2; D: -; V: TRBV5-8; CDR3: CASSVNYGYTF; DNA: TGTGCCAGCAGCGTAAACTATGGCTACACCTTC
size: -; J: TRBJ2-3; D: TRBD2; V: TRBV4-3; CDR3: CASSSSSGRADTQYF; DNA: TGCGCCAGCAGCTCCAGCAGCGGGAGAGCGGATACGCAGTATTTT
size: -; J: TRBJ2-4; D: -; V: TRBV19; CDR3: CASSIGGTLAKNIQYF; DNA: TGTGCCAGTAGTATTGGCGGGACCCTAGCCAAAAACATTCAGTACTTC
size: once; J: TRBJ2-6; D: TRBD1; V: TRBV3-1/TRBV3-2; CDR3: CASSQDLQDRGSGANVLTF; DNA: TGTGCCAGCAGCCAAGATCTGCAGGACAGGGGCTCTGGGGCCAACGTCCTGACTTTC
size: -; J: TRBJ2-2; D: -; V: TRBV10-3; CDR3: CAILTAVTGELFF; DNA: TGTGCCATCTTAACAGCGGTCACCGGGGAGCTGTTTTTT
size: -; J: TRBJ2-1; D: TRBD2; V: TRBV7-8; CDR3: CASSLTSGGSYNEQFF; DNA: TGTGCCAGCAGCTTGACTAGCGGGGGGTCTTACAATGAGCAGTTCTTC
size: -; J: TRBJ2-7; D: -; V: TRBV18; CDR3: CASSPVYAGMAYEQYF; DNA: TGTGCCAGCTCACCCGTCTATGCAGGGATGGCCTACGAGCAGTACTTC
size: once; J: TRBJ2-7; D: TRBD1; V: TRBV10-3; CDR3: CAISRQGYEQYF; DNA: TGTGCCATCAGCCGACAGGGCTACGAGCAGTACTTC
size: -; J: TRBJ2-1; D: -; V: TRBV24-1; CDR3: CATSDSSEQFF; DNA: TGTGCCACCAGTGATAGTAGTGAGCAGTTCTTC
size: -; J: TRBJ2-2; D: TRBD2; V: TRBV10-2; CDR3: CASRRETGELFF; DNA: TGCGCCAGCAGGCGGGAGACCGGGGAGCTGTTTTTT
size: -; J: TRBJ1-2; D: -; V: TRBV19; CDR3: CASHETLAYYGYTF; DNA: TGTGCCAGCCACGAGACTTTGGCCTACTATGGCTACACCTTC
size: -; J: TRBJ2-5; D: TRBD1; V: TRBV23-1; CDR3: CASKTPGQLFQETQYF; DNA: TGCGCCAGCAAGACCCCGGGACAGTTATTTCAAGAGACCCAGTACTTC
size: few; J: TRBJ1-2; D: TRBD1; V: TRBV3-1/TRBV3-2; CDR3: CASSQDAIARAGGDGYTF; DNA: TGTGCCAGCAGCCAAGATGCGATCGCGAGGGCAGGGGGCGATGGCTACACCTTC
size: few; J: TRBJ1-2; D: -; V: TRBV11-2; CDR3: CASSSLRTGYGYTF; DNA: TGTGCCAGCAGCTCACTTCGGACGGGATACGGCTACACCTTC
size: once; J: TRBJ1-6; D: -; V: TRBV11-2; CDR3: CASSYWTINSPLHF; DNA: TGTGCCAGCAGCTACTGGACTATTAATTCACCCCTCCACTTT
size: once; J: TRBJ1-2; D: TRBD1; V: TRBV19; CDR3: CASSMGQTIYGYTF; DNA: TGTGCCAGTAGTATGGGACAGACGATCTATGGCTACACCTTC
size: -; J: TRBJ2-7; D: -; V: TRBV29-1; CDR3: CSVEKESLGAYEQYF; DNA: TGCAGCGTTGAGAAGGAGTCGTTGGGAGCCTACGAGCAGTACTTC
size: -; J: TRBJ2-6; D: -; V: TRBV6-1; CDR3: CASSVGAVVSGANVLTF; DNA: TGTGCCAGCAGTGTAGGGGCGGTGGTCTCTGGGGCCAACGTCCTGACTTTC
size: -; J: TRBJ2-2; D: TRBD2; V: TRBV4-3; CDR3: CASSPRGASGGSGELFF; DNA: TGCGCCAGCAGCCCCAGAGGGGCTAGCGGGGGATCCGGGGAGCTGTTTTTT
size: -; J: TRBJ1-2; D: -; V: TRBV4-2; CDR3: CASSQEEGVHYGYTF; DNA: TGTGCCAGCAGCCAAGAGGAGGGAGTCCACTATGGCTACACCTTC
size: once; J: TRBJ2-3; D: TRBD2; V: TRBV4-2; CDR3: CASSQETSGPSTDTQYF; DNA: TGTGCCAGCAGCCAAGAGACTAGCGGGCCGAGCACAGATACGCAGTATTTT
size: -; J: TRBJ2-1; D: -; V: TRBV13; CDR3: CASSLRVPTHEQFF; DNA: TGTGCCAGCAGCTTGCGGGTCCCGACCCATGAGCAGTTCTTC
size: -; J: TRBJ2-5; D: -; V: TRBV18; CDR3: CASSPPSGRETQYF; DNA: TGTGCCAGCTCACCACCGAGCGGCCGGGAGACCCAGTACTTC
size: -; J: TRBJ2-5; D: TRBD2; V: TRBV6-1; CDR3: CASSEGAGETQYF; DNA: TGTGCCAGCAGTGAGGGAGCGGGAGAAACCCAGTACTTC
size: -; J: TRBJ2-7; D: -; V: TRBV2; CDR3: CASRRTEAYEQYF; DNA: TGTGCCAGCAGGCGGACAGAAGCCTACGAGCAGTACTTC
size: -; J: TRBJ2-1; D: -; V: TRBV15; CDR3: CATSRDGFREFHNEQFF; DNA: TGTGCCACCAGCAGAGATGGGTTCCGGGAGTTCCACAATGAGCAGTTCTTC
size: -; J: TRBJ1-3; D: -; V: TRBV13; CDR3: CASSSEDRGNTIYF; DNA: TGTGCCAGCAGCTCAGAGGACAGAGGAAACACCATATATTTT
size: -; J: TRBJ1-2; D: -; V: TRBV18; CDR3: CASSPPNNYGYTF; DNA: TGTGCCAGCTCACCCCCAAATAACTATGGCTACACCTTC
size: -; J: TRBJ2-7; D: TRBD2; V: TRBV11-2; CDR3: CASSLLLAGSYEQYF; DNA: TGTGCCAGCAGCTTACTACTAGCGGGGTCCTACGAGCAGTACTTC
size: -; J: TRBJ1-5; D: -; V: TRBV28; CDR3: CASTYSNQPQHF; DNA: TGTGCCAGCACTTATAGCAATCAGCCCCAGCATTTT